This T cell receptor (beta chain) was observed in a study of beta chain features in type 1 diabetes. Broader study findings: The study found moderately but significantly shorter TCRB CDR3s in all four CD4+ subsets of Type 1 diabetes patients.

Isolation of CD4+ naive, central memory, regulatory and stem cell-like memory cells was achieved by sorting via CD45RO/CCR7/CD25/CD127/CD95/CD27. The V segment lost 2 bases and the J segment 8 bases; nucleotides outside the gene matches: 6. CDR3 length equals 15 residues. CDR1 is MNHEY and CDR2 is SVGAGI in the germline V gene. This clone turned up a few times. The antigen remains undetermined. Investigators reverse transcribed all isolated RNA, so they sequenced expressed TCRB transcripts. Profiled with immunoSEQ multiplex PCR; TCRdb holds only in-frame clones, not every one. The sample lists hundreds of thousands of clones, 15% seen once, with approximately 0.015% in the top ten.

The sample comprised naive CD4+ T cells from blood. This chain links TRBV6-5 with TRBJ1-6, with TRBD1 identical over 7 bases. The sequence was obtained from a man between 18 and 35 years old with type 1 diabetes. CDR3 residues: CASSYRTGHHSPLHF. The CDR3 DNA is TGTGCCAGCAGTTACCGGACAGGCCACCATTCACCCCTCCACTTT.